The TCR beta chain under discussion was sequenced for a study of blood T cell repertoires in COVID-19. The sample holds a few counts of this clone. The protocol was immunoSEQ multiplex PCR, while the TCRdb copy is restricted to in-frame clones and leaves out a portion. The profile shows 200,000 to 250,000 clones, around 84% of them singletons. This CDR3 contains 14 residues. CDR1 and CDR2 (germline): SGHKS, YYEKEE (reference sequence). V gave up 1 base and J gave up 5 bases, with 13 bases separating them. V is TRBV5-5 and J is TRBJ2-7, with D perhaps matching TRBD1 (5 bases). The sample consisted of peripheral blood. The TCR comes from a man aged 25-45 years with active or convalescent COVID-19. The CDR3 loop reads CASSLFTQGNEQYF. The CDR3 DNA follows: TGTGCCAGCAGCTTGTTCACCCAGGGAAACGAGCAGTACTTC.